Listed below are T cell receptor beta chains from one sample, sequenced in a study of PD-1 blockade in classical Hodgkin lymphoma. Clones were sequenced by immunoSEQ multiplex PCR, and TCRdb holds only the in-frame ones, with some missing. The sample shows tens of thousands of clones, approximately 80% of them seen only once. This specimen consisted of peripheral blood mononuclear cells (PBMCs), obtained before the second cycle of nivolumab. The source of these receptors is a human donor with classical Hodgkin lymphoma. Both conserved end residues are part of each CDR3. D genes are given only for firm matches. Size values are once, few and many counts, or a class for expanded clones, and some rows have none.

d_gene: .
abundance: .
v_gene: TRBV6-6
j_gene: TRBJ1-1
CDR3nt: TGTGCCAGCAGTTCCAGGGTGAACACTGAAGCTTTCTTT
CDR3aa: CASSSRVNTEAFF

d_gene: TRBD1
abundance: .
v_gene: TRBV27
j_gene: TRBJ1-6
CDR3nt: TGTGCCAGCAAAGGGACAGGGGGAAATTCACCCCTCCACTTT
CDR3aa: CASKGTGGNSPLHF

d_gene: .
abundance: once
v_gene: TRBV6-6
j_gene: TRBJ1-2
CDR3nt: TGTGCCAGCAGTTATGATCGGGAAATTAACTATGGCTACACCTTC
CDR3aa: CASSYDREINYGYTF

d_gene: .
abundance: .
v_gene: TRBV7-8
j_gene: TRBJ2-5
CDR3nt: TGTGCCAGCAGCTTTTCCGGGGGTAGCAGGGGGCAAGAGACCCAGTACTTC
CDR3aa: CASSFSGGSRGQETQYF

d_gene: .
abundance: .
v_gene: TRBV18
j_gene: TRBJ2-5
CDR3nt: TGTGCCAGCTCACCACTCGGGGGAGCCGTTCTCGAGACCCAGTACTTC
CDR3aa: CASSPLGGAVLETQYF

d_gene: .
abundance: once
v_gene: TRBV30
j_gene: TRBJ1-1
CDR3nt: TGTGCCTGGAGTCAAGGGGCCATGAACACTGAAGCTTTCTTT
CDR3aa: CAWSQGAMNTEAFF

d_gene: TRBD1
abundance: .
v_gene: TRBV7-2
j_gene: TRBJ1-6
CDR3nt: TGTGCCAGCAGCTTAGAAGCCCGGACAGGGGATTCACCCCTCCACTTT
CDR3aa: CASSLEARTGDSPLHF

d_gene: .
abundance: .
v_gene: TRBV5-1
j_gene: TRBJ2-3
CDR3nt: TGCGCCAGCAGCTTGGTTCTCTCCTTTTCTGATACGCAGTATTTT
CDR3aa: CASSLVLSFSDTQYF

d_gene: .
abundance: .
v_gene: TRBV28
j_gene: TRBJ1-2
CDR3nt: TGTGCCAGCAGTCGGGGGGTTAGTGGCTACACCTTC
CDR3aa: CASSRGVSGYTF

d_gene: TRBD2
abundance: .
v_gene: TRBV7-6
j_gene: TRBJ2-7
CDR3nt: TGTGCCAGCAGCTCACTGGGACTAGCGGGTTCCGAGCAGTACTTC
CDR3aa: CASSSLGLAGSEQYF

d_gene: .
abundance: once
v_gene: TRBV6-5
j_gene: TRBJ1-2
CDR3nt: TGTGCCAGCAGACAGGGAGGCTATGGCTACACCTTC
CDR3aa: CASRQGGYGYTF

d_gene: .
abundance: .
v_gene: TRBV10-3
j_gene: TRBJ2-1
CDR3nt: TGTGCCATCAGTTTACTCCTCCGGGATTTCAATGAGCAGTTCTTC
CDR3aa: CAISLLLRDFNEQFF

d_gene: .
abundance: .
v_gene: TRBV5-1
j_gene: TRBJ1-1
CDR3nt: TGCGCCAGCAGCTTGTCTGGGGGAGCCACTGAAGCTTTCTTT
CDR3aa: CASSLSGGATEAFF

d_gene: .
abundance: once
v_gene: TRBV11-3
j_gene: TRBJ2-5
CDR3nt: TGTGCCAGCAGCTTAGATGGCCAAGAGACCCAGTACTTC
CDR3aa: CASSLDGQETQYF

d_gene: TRBD2
abundance: .
v_gene: TRBV6-6
j_gene: TRBJ2-3
CDR3nt: TGTGCCAGCAGCCACGTACTAGCGGGGGGCCTTGATACGCAGTATTTT
CDR3aa: CASSHVLAGGLDTQYF

d_gene: TRBD1
abundance: few
v_gene: TRBV19
j_gene: TRBJ1-1
CDR3nt: TGTGCCAGTAGAGATTTACCCGGGACAGGCACTGAAGCTTTCTTT
CDR3aa: CASRDLPGTGTEAFF

d_gene: .
abundance: .
v_gene: TRBV7-6
j_gene: TRBJ2-3
CDR3nt: TGTGCCAGCAGCCCCCAGGGGGCGGGGGGGACAGATACGCAGTATTTT
CDR3aa: CASSPQGAGGTDTQYF

d_gene: .
abundance: .
v_gene: TRBV6-5
j_gene: TRBJ1-1
CDR3nt: TGTGCCAGCAGGTCCGGACAGTACACTGAAGCTTTCTTT
CDR3aa: CASRSGQYTEAFF

d_gene: TRBD2
abundance: .
v_gene: TRBV5-5
j_gene: TRBJ2-3
CDR3nt: TGTGCCAGCAGCATAGGGACTAGCGGGGGGGGCACAGATACGCAGTATTTT
CDR3aa: CASSIGTSGGGTDTQYF

d_gene: .
abundance: few
v_gene: TRBV5-5
j_gene: TRBJ2-7
CDR3nt: TGTGCCAGCAGCCCAAGCAGGGGTCAGCTCTACGAGCAGTACTTC
CDR3aa: CASSPSRGQLYEQYF

d_gene: .
abundance: few
v_gene: TRBV5-1
j_gene: TRBJ2-1
CDR3nt: TGCGCCAGCAGCTTTCCAGGAAATGAGCAGTTCTTC
CDR3aa: CASSFPGNEQFF

d_gene: TRBD1
abundance: .
v_gene: TRBV30
j_gene: TRBJ1-5
CDR3nt: TGTGCCTGGAGTGTAAACCGGGACAGGGGATTCAATCAGCCCCAGCATTTT
CDR3aa: CAWSVNRDRGFNQPQHF

d_gene: TRBD1
abundance: .
v_gene: TRBV5-8
j_gene: TRBJ1-6
CDR3nt: TGTGCCAGCAGCTTGGGGGACAGGGCGTATAATTCACCCCTCCACTTT
CDR3aa: CASSLGDRAYNSPLHF

d_gene: TRBD1
abundance: .
v_gene: TRBV27
j_gene: TRBJ1-2
CDR3nt: TGTGCCAGCAGTTTATCGGCGACAGGGGTCTATGGCTACACCTTC
CDR3aa: CASSLSATGVYGYTF

d_gene: .
abundance: .
v_gene: TRBV29-1
j_gene: TRBJ2-5
CDR3nt: TGCAGCGTTCCAGCAGTGGAGACCCAGTACTTC
CDR3aa: CSVPAVETQYF

d_gene: TRBD1
abundance: .
v_gene: TRBV12-5
j_gene: TRBJ2-7
CDR3nt: TGTGCTAGTGGTTTGCCTGGGACAGGGGGTGATTACGAGCAGTACTTC
CDR3aa: CASGLPGTGGDYEQYF

d_gene: .
abundance: .
v_gene: TRBV4-3
j_gene: TRBJ1-1
CDR3nt: TGCGCCAGCAGCCCTGGGACGGTGAACACTGAAGCTTTCTTT
CDR3aa: CASSPGTVNTEAFF

d_gene: .
abundance: .
v_gene: TRBV7-9
j_gene: TRBJ2-2
CDR3nt: TGTGCCAGCAGCCTAGGGACGCGGACCGGGGAGCTGTTTTTT
CDR3aa: CASSLGTRTGELFF

d_gene: TRBD1
abundance: few
v_gene: TRBV7-7
j_gene: TRBJ2-5
CDR3nt: TGTGCTAGCAGCTATCGGGACAGGGGAGGCCAAGAGACCCAGTACTTC
CDR3aa: CASSYRDRGGQETQYF

d_gene: .
abundance: .
v_gene: TRBV6-5
j_gene: TRBJ2-1
CDR3nt: TGTGCCAGCAGTTACACCGACTACAATGAGCAGTTCTTC
CDR3aa: CASSYTDYNEQFF

d_gene: .
abundance: .
v_gene: TRBV6-1
j_gene: TRBJ2-1
CDR3nt: TGTGCCAGCGGGGCGGGGAGCTCCTACAATGAGCAGTTCTTC
CDR3aa: CASGAGSSYNEQFF

d_gene: .
abundance: medium-sized
v_gene: TRBV6-6
j_gene: TRBJ1-2
CDR3nt: TGTGCCAGCAGTTACTCGTCGACCTATGGCTACACCTTC
CDR3aa: CASSYSSTYGYTF

d_gene: .
abundance: once
v_gene: TRBV5-1
j_gene: TRBJ1-6
CDR3nt: TGCGCCAGCAGCGGGGGGGAGGATAATTCACCCCTCCACTTT
CDR3aa: CASSGGEDNSPLHF

d_gene: .
abundance: .
v_gene: TRBV18
j_gene: TRBJ1-5
CDR3nt: TGTGCCAGCTCCCAGGGACTTCGTCAGCCCCAGCATTTT
CDR3aa: CASSQGLRQPQHF

d_gene: TRBD1
abundance: .
v_gene: TRBV28
j_gene: TRBJ2-5
CDR3nt: TGTGCCAGCAGTTTATTTTCCGGGACAGAAGGGGAGACCCAGTACTTC
CDR3aa: CASSLFSGTEGETQYF